The present entry profiles one TCR beta chain with its context. Its target is not known. Germline V gene lookup returns CDR1 MNHNY and CDR2 SVGAGI (reference sequence). The CDR3 runs to 16 residues. The V end was cut by 0 bases, the J end by 4 bases, with 15 bases between. TCRB transcripts that were expressed got sequenced, as all of the isolated RNA had been reverse transcribed. The read count averaged about 3.3 million across naive, central memory and regulatory T cell samples. Sequencing used immunoSEQ multiplex PCR; TCRdb keeps in-frame clones, though not all of them. The sample contains about 140,000 clones, approximately 10% of which appear only once. The data were obtained in a study of beta chain features in type 1 diabetes. Points from the study as a whole: Individuals with type 1 diabetes displayed fewer insertions and more deletions at VDJ junctions.

The chain combines TRBV6-6 with TRBJ1-2; a weak D match, TRBD1 (6 bases). The receptor comes from a woman in her thirties or forties in good health. Sequenced material: central memory CD4+ T cells from blood. This CDR3 is CASSYSKTDSSYGYTF. In nucleotides, the CDR3 is TGTGCCAGCAGTTACTCGAAGACGGACAGCTCCTATGGCTACACCTTC.